The 5 T cell receptor beta chains below all came from one sample that was sequenced in a study of T cell responses to AZD1222 COVID-19 vaccine. This table comes from immunoSEQ multiplex PCR, and its TCRdb copy is limited to in-frame clones, with some not included. The sample lists 96,000 or so clones, approximately 87% seen once, with approximately 25% in the top ten. The specimen was peripheral blood, collected on day 0 of AZD1222 vaccination. The receptors here all came from an adult in good health.

The chain employs TRBV5-5 and TRBJ2-7; 10 bases fit TRBD1. Germline CDR1 and CDR2: SGHKS and YYEKEE (reference sequence). The CDR3 consists of 16 residues. The J segment lost 3 bases and the V segment lost 0 bases, leaving 6 bases of the junction unmatched. The CDR3 nucleotides read TGTGCCAGCAGCTTGGTGCGGGGACAGGGGAGCTACGAGCAGTACTTC. This sequence encodes CASSLVRGQGSYEQYF.

The chain employs TRBV19 and TRBJ2-3, with 14 bases identical to TRBD2. The CDR3 spans 16 residues. Germline V gene sequence: CDR1 LNHDA, CDR2 SQIVND (reference sequence). The V and J ends lost 9 bases and 5 bases, in that order; junction bases with no gene match: 10. Here the CDR3 DNA reads TGTGCCAGCTCGGGACTAGCGGGAGTTGTGGGAGATACGCAGTATTTT. Its protein product is CASSGLAGVVGDTQYF. The full variable domain, in which reference TRBV19 and TRBJ2-3 provide the parts outside the CDR3, is DGGITQSPKYLFRKEGQNVTLSCEQNLNHDAMYWYRQDPGQGLRLIYYSQIVNDFQKGDIAEGYSVSREKKESFPLTVTSAQKNPTAFYLCASSGLAGVVGDTQYFGPGTRLTVL.

This chain links TRBV6-5 with TRBJ2-2, with TRBD1 matching over 9 bases. The germline CDR1 and CDR2 sequences are MNHEY and SVGAGI. V was pared by 4 bases and J by 3 bases, with 6 bases of the junction left unmatched. The CDR3 sequence is 16 residues long. CDR3 sequence reads: CASSSSGTGYTGELFF. CDR3 in DNA: TGTGCCAGCAGTTCTTCCGGGACAGGGTACACCGGGGAGCTGTTTTTT.

The V and J genes are TRBV7-9 and TRBJ2-3, with 7 bases matching TRBD2. The CDR3 runs to 15 residues. V lost 3 bases to trimming and J lost 3 bases; unmatched junction nucleotides: 6. Per germline, CDR1 SEHNR and CDR2 FQNEAQ (reference sequence). For the CDR3, the DNA is TGTGCCAGCAGCTTCCTTGGGCGGGAGACAGATACGCAGTATTTT. This codes for CASSFLGRETDTQYF.

In DNA form, the CDR3 reads TGTGCCAGCAGTTACTCCCTCCGCAATGAGCAGTTCTTC. Its translation: CASSYSLRNEQFF. The rearrangement links TRBV6-2 or TRBV6-3 to TRBJ2-1; D gene unclear. V dropped 0 bases and J dropped 6 bases, with 6 bases sitting between them. Germline values: CDR1 MNHEY, CDR2 SVGEGT. The CDR3 is 13 residues long.